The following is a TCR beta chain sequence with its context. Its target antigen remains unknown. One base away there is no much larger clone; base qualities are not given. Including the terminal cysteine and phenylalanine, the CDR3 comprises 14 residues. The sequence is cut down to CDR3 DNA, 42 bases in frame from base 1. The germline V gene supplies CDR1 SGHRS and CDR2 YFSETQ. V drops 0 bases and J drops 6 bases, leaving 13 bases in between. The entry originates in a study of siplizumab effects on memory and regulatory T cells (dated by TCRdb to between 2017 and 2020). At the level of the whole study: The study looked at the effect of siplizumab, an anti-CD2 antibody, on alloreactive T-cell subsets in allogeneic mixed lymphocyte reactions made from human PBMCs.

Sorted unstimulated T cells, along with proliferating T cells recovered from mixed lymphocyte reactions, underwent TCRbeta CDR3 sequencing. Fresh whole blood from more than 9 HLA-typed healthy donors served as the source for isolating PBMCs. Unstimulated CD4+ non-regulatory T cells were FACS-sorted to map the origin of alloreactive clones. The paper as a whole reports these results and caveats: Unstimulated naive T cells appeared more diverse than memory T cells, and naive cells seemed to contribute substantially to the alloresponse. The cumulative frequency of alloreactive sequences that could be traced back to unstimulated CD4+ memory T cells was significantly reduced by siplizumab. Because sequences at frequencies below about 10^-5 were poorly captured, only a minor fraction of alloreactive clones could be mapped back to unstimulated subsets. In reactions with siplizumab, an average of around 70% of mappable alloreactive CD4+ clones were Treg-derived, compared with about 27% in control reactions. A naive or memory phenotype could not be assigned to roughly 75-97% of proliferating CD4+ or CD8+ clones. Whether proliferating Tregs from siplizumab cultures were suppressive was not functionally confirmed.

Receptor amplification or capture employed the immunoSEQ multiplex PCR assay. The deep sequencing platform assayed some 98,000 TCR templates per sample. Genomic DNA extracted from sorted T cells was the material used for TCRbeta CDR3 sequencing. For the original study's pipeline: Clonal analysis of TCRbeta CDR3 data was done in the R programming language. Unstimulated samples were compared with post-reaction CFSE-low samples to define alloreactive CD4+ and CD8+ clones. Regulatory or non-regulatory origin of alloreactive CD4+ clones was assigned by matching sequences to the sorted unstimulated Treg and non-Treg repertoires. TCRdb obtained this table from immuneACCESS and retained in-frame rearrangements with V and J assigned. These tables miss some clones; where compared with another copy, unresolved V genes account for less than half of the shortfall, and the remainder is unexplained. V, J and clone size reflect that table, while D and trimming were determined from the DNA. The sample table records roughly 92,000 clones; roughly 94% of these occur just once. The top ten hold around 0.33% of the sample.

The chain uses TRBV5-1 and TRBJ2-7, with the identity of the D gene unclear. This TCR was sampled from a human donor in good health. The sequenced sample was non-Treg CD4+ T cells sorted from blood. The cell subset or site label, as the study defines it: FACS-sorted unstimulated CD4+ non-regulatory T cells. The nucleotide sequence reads TGCGCCAGCAGCTTGGACAGATTACCTTCCGAGCAGTACTTC. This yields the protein CASSLDRLPSEQYF.